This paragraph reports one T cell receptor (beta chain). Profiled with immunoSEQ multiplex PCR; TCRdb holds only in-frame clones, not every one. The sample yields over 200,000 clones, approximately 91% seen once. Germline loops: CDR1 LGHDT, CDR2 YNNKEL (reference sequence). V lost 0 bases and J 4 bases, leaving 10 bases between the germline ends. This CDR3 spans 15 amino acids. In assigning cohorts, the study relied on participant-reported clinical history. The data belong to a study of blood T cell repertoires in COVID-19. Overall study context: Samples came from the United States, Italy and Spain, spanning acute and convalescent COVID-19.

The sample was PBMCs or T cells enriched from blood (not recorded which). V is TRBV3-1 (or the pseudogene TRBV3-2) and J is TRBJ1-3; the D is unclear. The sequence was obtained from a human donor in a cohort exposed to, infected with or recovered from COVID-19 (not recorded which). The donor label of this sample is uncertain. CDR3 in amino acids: CASSQDAGSGNTIYF. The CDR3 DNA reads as TGTGCCAGCAGCCAAGATGCGGGATCGGGAAACACCATATATTTT.